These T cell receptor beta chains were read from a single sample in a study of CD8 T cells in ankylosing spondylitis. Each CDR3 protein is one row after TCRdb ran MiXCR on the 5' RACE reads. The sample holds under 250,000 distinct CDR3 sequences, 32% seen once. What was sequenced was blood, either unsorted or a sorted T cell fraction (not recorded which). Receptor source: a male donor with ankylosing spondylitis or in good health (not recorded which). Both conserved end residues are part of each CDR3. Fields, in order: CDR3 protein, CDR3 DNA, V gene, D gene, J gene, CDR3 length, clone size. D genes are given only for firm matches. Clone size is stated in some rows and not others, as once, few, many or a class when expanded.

cdr3_aa: CASSLAWGRVRSDTQYF
cdr3_nt: TGCGCCAGCAGCTTAGCTTGGGGCCGGGTCAGGTCAGATACGCAGTATTTT
v_call: TRBV5-1
d_call: NA
j_call: TRBJ2-3
cdr3_length: 17
clone_size: NA

cdr3_aa: CASTLQGSSDIQYF
cdr3_nt: TGTGCCAGCACCCTACAGGGGTCCTCAGACATTCAGTACTTC
v_call: TRBV12-3/TRBV12-4
d_call: TRBD1
j_call: TRBJ2-4
cdr3_length: 14
clone_size: few

cdr3_aa: CSARQFTGGDLGEQYF
cdr3_nt: TGCAGTGCTAGACAATTCACCGGAGGGGATCTAGGCGAGCAGTACTTC
v_call: TRBV20-1
d_call: NA
j_call: TRBJ2-7
cdr3_length: 16
clone_size: few

cdr3_aa: CSALWTRSYEQYF
cdr3_nt: TGCAGTGCTCTCTGGACGCGGTCCTACGAGCAGTACTTC
v_call: TRBV20-1
d_call: NA
j_call: TRBJ2-7
cdr3_length: 13
clone_size: few

cdr3_aa: CSARAENTGELFF
cdr3_nt: TGCAGTGCGAGAGCGGAGAACACCGGGGAGCTGTTTTTT
v_call: TRBV20-1
d_call: NA
j_call: TRBJ2-2
cdr3_length: 13
clone_size: few

cdr3_aa: CASSSMTITMNTEAFF
cdr3_nt: TGCGCCAGCAGCTCGATGACGATTACCATGAACACTGAAGCTTTCTTT
v_call: TRBV5-1
d_call: NA
j_call: TRBJ1-1
cdr3_length: 16
clone_size: few

cdr3_aa: CSARDPTGGQPQHF
cdr3_nt: TGCAGTGCTAGAGATCCAACAGGCGGTCAGCCCCAGCATTTT
v_call: TRBV20-1
d_call: NA
j_call: TRBJ1-5
cdr3_length: 14
clone_size: once

cdr3_aa: CASSLGTGYYNEQFF
cdr3_nt: TGTGCCAGCAGCTTAGGGACAGGTTACTACAATGAGCAGTTCTTC
v_call: TRBV7-7
d_call: TRBD1
j_call: TRBJ2-1
cdr3_length: 15
clone_size: NA

cdr3_aa: CASSLDSRGLNTDTQYF
cdr3_nt: TGTGCCAGCAGTCTCGACTCCAGGGGGCTGAACACAGATACGCAGTATTTT
v_call: TRBV27
d_call: TRBD1
j_call: TRBJ2-3
cdr3_length: 17
clone_size: few

cdr3_aa: CASSLFSMNTEAFF
cdr3_nt: TGTGCCAGCAGCTTGTTCTCCATGAACACTGAAGCTTTCTTT
v_call: TRBV7-2
d_call: NA
j_call: TRBJ1-1
cdr3_length: 14
clone_size: NA

cdr3_aa: CASKTLGSKWNTQYF
cdr3_nt: TGTGCCAGCAAAACGTTGGGGTCAAAGTGGAATACGCAGTATTTT
v_call: TRBV12-3/TRBV12-4
d_call: NA
j_call: TRBJ2-3
cdr3_length: 15
clone_size: NA

cdr3_aa: CSVGFEGRNRVTEAFF
cdr3_nt: TGCAGCGTTGGGTTCGAAGGGAGGAACAGGGTCACTGAAGCTTTCTTT
v_call: TRBV29-1
d_call: NA
j_call: TRBJ1-1
cdr3_length: 16
clone_size: NA

cdr3_aa: CSVNSGRSRYNEQFF
cdr3_nt: TGCAGCGTAAACTCAGGGCGGAGCAGGTACAATGAGCAGTTCTTC
v_call: TRBV29-1
d_call: NA
j_call: TRBJ2-1
cdr3_length: 15
clone_size: many

cdr3_aa: CASSPLPVGSYNEQFF
cdr3_nt: TGTGCCAGCTCACCGCTCCCTGTCGGGAGCTACAATGAGCAGTTCTTC
v_call: TRBV18
d_call: NA
j_call: TRBJ2-1
cdr3_length: 16
clone_size: NA

cdr3_aa: CASSLFFPEAFF
cdr3_nt: TGTGCCAGCAGCTTGTTTTTTCCTGAAGCTTTCTTT
v_call: TRBV5-5
d_call: NA
j_call: TRBJ1-1
cdr3_length: 12
clone_size: NA

cdr3_aa: CASSQGGASSYNEQFF
cdr3_nt: TGCGCCAGCAGCCAAGGCGGGGCGAGCTCCTACAATGAGCAGTTCTTC
v_call: TRBV4-1
d_call: NA
j_call: TRBJ2-1
cdr3_length: 16
clone_size: NA

cdr3_aa: CASSLADPSGNTIYF
cdr3_nt: TGCGCCAGCAGCCTAGCTGACCCCTCTGGAAACACCATATATTTT
v_call: TRBV5-1
d_call: NA
j_call: TRBJ1-3
cdr3_length: 15
clone_size: NA

cdr3_aa: CSAPDRAADTQYF
cdr3_nt: TGCAGTGCTCCTGACAGGGCGGCAGATACGCAGTATTTT
v_call: TRBV20-1
d_call: TRBD1
j_call: TRBJ2-3
cdr3_length: 13
clone_size: few

cdr3_aa: CASTPTDRRVADTQYF
cdr3_nt: TGTGCCAGCACCCCCACTGACAGGCGGGTAGCAGATACGCAGTATTTT
v_call: TRBV12-3/TRBV12-4
d_call: NA
j_call: TRBJ2-3
cdr3_length: 16
clone_size: NA

cdr3_aa: CASSLTPYQETQYF
cdr3_nt: TGTGCCAGCAGCTTAACACCGTACCAAGAGACCCAGTACTTC
v_call: TRBV7-6
d_call: NA
j_call: TRBJ2-5
cdr3_length: 14
clone_size: NA

cdr3_aa: CASGPDGRTDTQYF
cdr3_nt: TGTGCTAGTGGTCCGGACGGGCGCACAGATACGCAGTATTTT
v_call: TRBV12-5
d_call: NA
j_call: TRBJ2-3
cdr3_length: 14
clone_size: NA

cdr3_aa: CASSPIRSPRDTQYF
cdr3_nt: TGTGCCAGCAGCCCGATAAGGTCCCCCCGAGATACGCAGTATTTT
v_call: TRBV7-8
d_call: NA
j_call: TRBJ2-3
cdr3_length: 15
clone_size: NA

cdr3_aa: CATSRNPGGQETQYF
cdr3_nt: TGTGCCACCAGCAGAAACCCCGGGGGCCAAGAGACCCAGTACTTC
v_call: TRBV15
d_call: NA
j_call: TRBJ2-5
cdr3_length: 15
clone_size: NA

cdr3_aa: CASSLLAGGSAEQFF
cdr3_nt: TGCGCCAGCAGCTTACTAGCGGGGGGTAGTGCTGAGCAGTTCTTC
v_call: TRBV5-1
d_call: TRBD2
j_call: TRBJ2-1
cdr3_length: 15
clone_size: NA

cdr3_aa: CASSSTSGPPTGELFF
cdr3_nt: TGTGCCAGCAGCTCCACTAGCGGCCCCCCTACCGGGGAGCTGTTTTTT
v_call: TRBV12-3/TRBV12-4
d_call: TRBD2
j_call: TRBJ2-2
cdr3_length: 16
clone_size: NA

cdr3_aa: CASSLSFGQTKETQYF
cdr3_nt: TGTGCCAGCAGTTTATCGTTCGGCCAGACGAAGGAGACCCAGTACTTC
v_call: TRBV27
d_call: NA
j_call: TRBJ2-5
cdr3_length: 16
clone_size: NA

cdr3_aa: CASIERQGYQETQYF
cdr3_nt: TGTGCCAGCATTGAGAGACAGGGATATCAAGAGACCCAGTACTTC
v_call: TRBV6-1
d_call: TRBD1
j_call: TRBJ2-5
cdr3_length: 15
clone_size: few

cdr3_aa: CASSSVDRATGNTIYF
cdr3_nt: TGTGCCAGCAGCTCTGTGGACAGGGCTACTGGAAACACCATATATTTT
v_call: TRBV5-5
d_call: TRBD1
j_call: TRBJ1-3
cdr3_length: 16
clone_size: NA

cdr3_aa: CASSFYTGGNEQFF
cdr3_nt: TGTGCCAGCAGCTTCTATACGGGGGGCAATGAGCAGTTCTTC
v_call: TRBV7-9
d_call: TRBD2
j_call: TRBJ2-1
cdr3_length: 14
clone_size: few

cdr3_aa: CASSLGSVPGHIYEQYF
cdr3_nt: TGCGCCAGCAGCTTGGGATCCGTCCCCGGGCACATATACGAGCAGTACTTC
v_call: TRBV5-1
d_call: NA
j_call: TRBJ2-7
cdr3_length: 17
clone_size: NA

cdr3_aa: CASSGWTGGRVSYNEQFF
cdr3_nt: TGCGCCAGCAGCGGCTGGACAGGGGGCAGAGTGAGCTACAATGAGCAGTTCTTC
v_call: TRBV5-1
d_call: TRBD1
j_call: TRBJ2-1
cdr3_length: 18
clone_size: NA

cdr3_aa: CASSFTGTGNPGELFF
cdr3_nt: TGTGCCAGCAGCTTCACCGGGACAGGGAATCCCGGGGAGCTGTTTTTT
v_call: TRBV5-5
d_call: TRBD1
j_call: TRBJ2-2
cdr3_length: 16
clone_size: NA

cdr3_aa: CSARSRQASGIYEQYF
cdr3_nt: TGCAGTGCTAGATCCCGGCAGGCCTCGGGGATTTACGAGCAGTACTTC
v_call: TRBV20-1
d_call: NA
j_call: TRBJ2-7
cdr3_length: 16
clone_size: few

cdr3_aa: CASSPRDRGTQETQYF
cdr3_nt: TGTGCCAGCAGTCCGAGGGACAGGGGCACCCAAGAGACCCAGTACTTC
v_call: TRBV27
d_call: TRBD1
j_call: TRBJ2-5
cdr3_length: 16
clone_size: NA

cdr3_aa: CASSSGTGGGRLNTEAFF
cdr3_nt: TGTGCCAGCAGCTCCGGGACAGGGGGAGGTCGCCTGAACACTGAAGCTTTCTTT
v_call: TRBV11-2
d_call: TRBD1
j_call: TRBJ1-1
cdr3_length: 18
clone_size: NA

cdr3_aa: CASKEGQPFEQYF
cdr3_nt: TGTGCCAGCAAGGAGGGGCAGCCCTTTGAGCAGTACTTC
v_call: TRBV6-6
d_call: NA
j_call: TRBJ2-7
cdr3_length: 13
clone_size: many

cdr3_aa: CASSLGAGTYEQYF
cdr3_nt: TGTGCCAGCAGTTTAGGCGCGGGAACCTACGAGCAGTACTTC
v_call: TRBV12-3/TRBV12-4
d_call: NA
j_call: TRBJ2-7
cdr3_length: 14
clone_size: few

cdr3_aa: CSARAFRSGANVLTF
cdr3_nt: TGCAGTGCTAGAGCCTTCCGGTCTGGGGCCAACGTCCTGACTTTC
v_call: TRBV20-1
d_call: NA
j_call: TRBJ2-6
cdr3_length: 15
clone_size: NA

cdr3_aa: CSARGDGGSYEQYF
cdr3_nt: TGCAGTGCTAGGGGCGACGGGGGCTCCTACGAGCAGTACTTC
v_call: TRBV20-1
d_call: NA
j_call: TRBJ2-7
cdr3_length: 14
clone_size: few

cdr3_aa: CASRARGAISGNTIYF
cdr3_nt: TGTGCCAGCCGTGCGCGGGGGGCGATCTCTGGAAACACCATATATTTT
v_call: TRBV28
d_call: NA
j_call: TRBJ1-3
cdr3_length: 16
clone_size: NA

cdr3_aa: CASSEGTGTTGELFF
cdr3_nt: TGTGCCAGCAGTGAAGGGACAGGTACCACCGGGGAGCTGTTTTTT
v_call: TRBV6-4
d_call: TRBD1
j_call: TRBJ2-2
cdr3_length: 15
clone_size: few